One and the same sample provided the 14 T cell receptor beta chains below, sequenced in a study of blood T cell repertoires in COVID-19. TCRdb's table, derived via immunoSEQ multiplex PCR, lists solely in-frame clones and lacks some. The sample gives roughly 500,000 clones, roughly 87% of which show up once; 0.8% to 0.9% is in the top ten. Sample: peripheral blood. The receptors shown here come from a man aged 18 to 30 with COVID-19, enrolled during active disease.

The chain recombines TRBV11-2 with TRBJ1-3; D possibly corresponds to TRBD1 (5 bases). Germline-derived CDR1 and CDR2 are SGHAT and FQNNGV. V was shortened by 6 bases and J by 0 bases, with 12 bases between the two germline ends. This CDR3 region has 15 residues. The CDR3 nucleotides are TGTGCCAGCAGACGACCCGGGGGCTCTGGAAACACCATATATTTT. Translated, it gives CASRRPGGSGNTIYF.

CDR3 loop: CATTPGFWSYNEQFF. CDR3 DNA sequence: TGTGCCACCACACCGGGGTTTTGGTCCTACAATGAGCAGTTCTTC. This chain joins TRBV19 and TRBJ2-1, with D possibly TRBD2 on 5 matching bases. Trimming pared 10 bases from V and 1 base from J, leaving 17 bases between. Germline lookup yields CDR1 LNHDA and CDR2 SQIVND (reference sequence). The CDR3 length is 15 residues.

The chain links TRBV10-2 to TRBJ1-6; TRBD1 matches at 7 bases. Germline V gene sequence: CDR1 WSHSY, CDR2 SAAADI. V trimming: 2 bases; J trimming: 4 bases; junction bases outside the gene matches: 5. The CDR3 totals 16 residues. The CDR3 DNA is TGCGCCAGCAGTGAGAGTGACAGGGTTTATAATTCACCCCTCCACTTT. Encoded protein: CASSESDRVYNSPLHF.

This chain connects TRBV6-1 to TRBJ1-1, with D unresolved. The CDR3 is made up of 14 amino acids. Germline lookup yields CDR1 MNHNS and CDR2 SASEGT. V was clipped by 0 bases and J by 5 bases, with 10 bases between them. CDR3 DNA: TGTGCCAGCAGTGAAGCTGGAGTTCGTACTGAAGCTTTCTTT. It specifies CASSEAGVRTEAFF.

The chain employs TRBV24-1 and TRBJ1-5; D is ambiguous. Germline V gene data show CDR1 as KGHDR and CDR2 as SFDVKD. CDR3 size: 14 residues. The V and J ends lost 3 bases and 3 bases respectively, with 8 bases between them. This CDR3 is CATSDPRFNQPQHF. Written as DNA, the CDR3 is TGTGCCACCAGTGATCCGCGATTCAATCAGCCCCAGCATTTT.

V and J are TRBV4-1 and TRBJ2-1; D is ambiguous. Germline V gene lookup returns CDR1 MGHRA and CDR2 YSYEKL. The CDR3 is 15 amino acids. V was trimmed by 0 bases and J by 3 bases, leaving 9 bases between them. The CDR3 sequence: CASSQDPNSYNEQFF. The CDR3 DNA reads as TGCGCCAGCAGCCAAGATCCCAACAGCTACAATGAGCAGTTCTTC.

In its sample, this clone was seen once. V usage is TRBV7-8 and J usage is TRBJ2-1, with TRBD2 identical over 13 bases. Germline V gene data show CDR1 as SGHVS and CDR2 as FQNEAQ. With V trimmed by 5 bases and J by 8 bases, 6 bases remained unmatched. The CDR3 consists of 15 residues. The CDR3 loop is CASSRTSGRADEQFF. Here the CDR3 DNA reads TGTGCCAGCAGCCGTACTAGCGGGAGGGCCGATGAGCAGTTCTTC.

The chain has TRBV19 and TRBJ2-3; TRBD2 matches at 9 bases. This CDR3 region has 16 residues. V lost 7 bases and J lost 2; bases outside the gene matches: 10. CDR1 and CDR2 from the germline V gene are LNHDA and SQIVND (reference sequence). CDR3 nucleotide sequence: TGTGCCAGTAAACTAGCGGGCCCCCTGAACACAGATACGCAGTATTTT. Amino acids: CASKLAGPLNTDTQYF.

The chain joins TRBV6-5 to TRBJ1-5; a weak D match, TRBD1 (5 bases). Trimming pared 6 bases from V and 7 bases from J, leaving 13 bases between. This CDR3 comprises 13 residues. Germline V gene data show CDR1 as MNHEY and CDR2 as SVGAGI. CDR3 residues: CASSPERGQPQHF. CDR3 coding DNA: TGTGCCAGCAGCCCCGAAAGGGGACAGCCCCAGCATTTT.

V is TRBV5-7 and J is TRBJ1-1; 8 bases map to TRBD1. TRBV5-7 carries the ORF label, with uncertain function. V shed 4 bases and J 2 bases; nucleotides not matched to a gene: 7. The CDR3 is 15 residues long. The CDR3 DNA sequence: TGTGCCAGCAGCCTGGGGACAGGACTAAACACTGAAGCTTTCTTT. Translating gives CASSLGTGLNTEAFF.

The chain recombines TRBV9 with TRBJ1-4, with TRBD1 as a possible D gene (5 bases). The CDR3 contains 15 residues. V was shortened by 3 bases and J by 3 bases, with 12 bases between the two germline ends. CDR1 and CDR2 from the germline V gene are SGDLS and YYNGEE. The CDR3: CASSAGAEANEKLFF. The CDR3 nucleotides are TGTGCCAGCAGCGCTGGGGCCGAGGCTAATGAAAAACTGTTTTTT.

The chain joins TRBV11-3 to TRBJ1-6; maybe TRBD1 (5 bases). CDR3 length: 20 residues. The germline V gene encodes CDR1 SGHNT and CDR2 YENEEA. V gave up 3 bases and J gave up 4 bases, with 25 bases separating them. The CDR3 DNA is TGTGCCAGCAGCTTTATCGACCTAAGACAGTCGACCTTTTATAATTCACCCCTCCACTTT. Its protein product is CASSFIDLRQSTFYNSPLHF.

The chain is built from TRBV4-2 and TRBJ2-3; D ambiguous. The V end lost 0 bases, the J end lost 7 bases, and 14 bases lay between the germline ends. The CDR3 length is 15 residues. The germline V gene encodes CDR1 LGHNA and CDR2 YNFKEQ. The CDR3: CASSQEVSWSNTQYF. CDR3 nucleotide sequence: TGTGCCAGCAGCCAAGAGGTTAGTTGGAGTAATACGCAGTATTTT.

The chain recombines TRBV5-1 with TRBJ2-7; 8 positions match TRBD2. The germline V gene has CDR1 SGHRS and CDR2 YFSETQ. Trimming at V came to 3 bases and at J to 1 base, leaving 9 bases not matched to a gene. CDR3 length equals 16 residues. In nucleotides, the CDR3 is TGCGCCAGCAGCTCGGCATCTAGCGGGCGGTCCTACGAGCAGTACTTC. It specifies CASSSASSGRSYEQYF.